Here is one T cell receptor (beta chain) with its context. Its target is not known. The entry originates in a study of neurological immune-mediated disorders. At the level of the study: Secondary progressive cases numbered 3 among the roughly 34 multiple sclerosis patients, while the other 31 were relapsing-remitting. Study-wide points: Private repertoires in all groups were suggested by the absence of shared CDR3 amino acid sequences among expanded clones across subjects.

5'RACE generated cDNA with 10-nucleotide random UMIs. TCRdb re-derived calls from the 5' RACE reads in MiXCR, one entry per CDR3 protein. Of roughly 50,000 distinct CDR3 sequences listed, 4.5% are singletons. The CDR3 spans 16 residues. J gave up 0 bases and V 3 bases, and 3 bases lay outside the gene matches. The unsorted libraries were prepared from 2 million PBMCs (stored at -80 C). The chain uses TRBV12-3 or TRBV12-4 and TRBJ2-4, with TRBD1 matching 9 bases. The specimen sequenced was PBMCs. The origin of this receptor is a woman aged 60-75 years with multiple sclerosis. CDR3 amino acids: CASSLGQGPAKNIQYF. The DNA of the CDR3 is TGTGCCAGCAGTTTGGGACAGGGACCAGCCAAAAACATTCAGTACTTC.